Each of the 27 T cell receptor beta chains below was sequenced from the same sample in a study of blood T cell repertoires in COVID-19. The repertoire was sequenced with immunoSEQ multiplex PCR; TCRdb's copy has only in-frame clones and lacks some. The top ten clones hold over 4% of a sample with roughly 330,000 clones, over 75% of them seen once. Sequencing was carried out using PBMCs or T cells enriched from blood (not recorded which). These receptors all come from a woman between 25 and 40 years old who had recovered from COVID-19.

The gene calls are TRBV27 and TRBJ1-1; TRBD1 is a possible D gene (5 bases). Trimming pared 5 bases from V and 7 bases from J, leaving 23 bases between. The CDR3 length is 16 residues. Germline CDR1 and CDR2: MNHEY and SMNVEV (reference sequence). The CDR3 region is CASSHYRTGLLNEAFF. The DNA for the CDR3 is TGTGCCAGCAGTCACTACAGGACCGGATTATTAAATGAAGCTTTCTTT.

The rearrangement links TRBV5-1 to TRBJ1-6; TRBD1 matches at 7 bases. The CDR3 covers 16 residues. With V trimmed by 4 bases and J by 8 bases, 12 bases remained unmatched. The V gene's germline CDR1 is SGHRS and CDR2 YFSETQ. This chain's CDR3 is CASSPSSDRVDSPLHF. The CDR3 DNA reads TGCGCCAGCAGCCCATCGAGCGACAGGGTGGATTCACCCCTCCACTTT. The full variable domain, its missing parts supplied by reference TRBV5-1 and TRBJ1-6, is KAGVTQTPRYLIKTRGQQVTLSCSPISGHRSVSWYQQTPGQGLQFLFEYFSETQRNKGNFPGRFSGRQFSNSRSEMNVSTLELGDSALYLCASSPSSDRVDSPLHFGNGTRLTVT.

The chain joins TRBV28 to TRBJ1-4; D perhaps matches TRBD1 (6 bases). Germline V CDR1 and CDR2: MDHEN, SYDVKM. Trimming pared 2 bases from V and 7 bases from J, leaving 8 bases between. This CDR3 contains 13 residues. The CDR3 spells CASSLDRTEKLFF. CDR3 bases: TGTGCCAGCAGTTTAGACAGGACTGAAAAACTGTTTTTT. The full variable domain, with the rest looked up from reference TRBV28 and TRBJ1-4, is DVKVTQSSRYLVKRTGEKVFLECVQDMDHENMFWYRQDPGLGLRLIYFSYDVKMKEKGDIPEGYSVSREKKERFSLILESASTNQTSMYLCASSLDRTEKLFFGSGTQLSVL.

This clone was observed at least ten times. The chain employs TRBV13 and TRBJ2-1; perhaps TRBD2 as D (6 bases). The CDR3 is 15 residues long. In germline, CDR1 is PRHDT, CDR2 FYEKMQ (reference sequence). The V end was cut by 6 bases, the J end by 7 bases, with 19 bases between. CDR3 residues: CASRWRGVPSNEQFF. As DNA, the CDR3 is TGTGCCAGCAGATGGAGGGGCGTTCCTTCTAATGAGCAGTTCTTC.

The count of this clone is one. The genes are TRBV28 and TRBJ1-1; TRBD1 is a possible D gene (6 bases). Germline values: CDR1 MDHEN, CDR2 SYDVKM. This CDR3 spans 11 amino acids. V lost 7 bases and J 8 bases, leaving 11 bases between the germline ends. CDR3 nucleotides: TGTGCCAGCACCCTCGGACAGGAAGCTTTCTTT. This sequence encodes CASTLGQEAFF.

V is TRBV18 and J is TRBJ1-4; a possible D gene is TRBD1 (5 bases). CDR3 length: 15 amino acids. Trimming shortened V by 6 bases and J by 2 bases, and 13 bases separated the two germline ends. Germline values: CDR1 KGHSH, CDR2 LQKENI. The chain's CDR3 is CASSPPGVTNEKLFF. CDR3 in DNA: TGTGCCAGCTCCCCTCCGGGGGTCACTAATGAAAAACTGTTTTTT.

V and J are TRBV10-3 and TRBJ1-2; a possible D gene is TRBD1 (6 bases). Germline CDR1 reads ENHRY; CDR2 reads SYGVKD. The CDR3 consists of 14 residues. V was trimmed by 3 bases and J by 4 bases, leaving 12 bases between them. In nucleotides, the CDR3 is TGTGCCATCAGTGATAAAGGGGGTACCTATGGCTACACCTTC. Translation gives CAISDKGGTYGYTF.

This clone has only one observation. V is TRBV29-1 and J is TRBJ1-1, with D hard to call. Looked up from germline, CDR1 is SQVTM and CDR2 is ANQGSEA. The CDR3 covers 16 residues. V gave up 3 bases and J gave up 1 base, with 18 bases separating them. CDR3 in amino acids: CSVDPRLGGGNTEAFF. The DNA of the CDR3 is TGCAGCGTTGACCCGCGATTAGGCGGAGGGAACACTGAAGCTTTCTTT.

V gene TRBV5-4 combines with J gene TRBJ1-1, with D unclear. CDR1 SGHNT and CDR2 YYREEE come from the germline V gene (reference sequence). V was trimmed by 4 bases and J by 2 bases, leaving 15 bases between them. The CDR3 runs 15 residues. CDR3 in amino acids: CASSPVRPGNTEAFF. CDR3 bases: TGTGCCAGCAGCCCTGTTCGCCCGGGAAACACTGAAGCTTTCTTT.

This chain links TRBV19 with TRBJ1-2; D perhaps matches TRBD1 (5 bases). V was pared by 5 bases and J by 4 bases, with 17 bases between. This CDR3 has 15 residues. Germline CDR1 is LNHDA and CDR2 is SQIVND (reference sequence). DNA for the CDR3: TGTGCCAGTAGTTTGATACAGTTGGGGCTCTATGGCTACACCTTC. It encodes CASSLIQLGLYGYTF. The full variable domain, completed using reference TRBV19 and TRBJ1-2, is DGGITQSPKYLFRKEGQNVTLSCEQNLNHDAMYWYRQDPGQGLRLIYYSQIVNDFQKGDIAEGYSVSREKKESFPLTVTSAQKNPTAFYLCASSLIQLGLYGYTFGSGTRLTVV.

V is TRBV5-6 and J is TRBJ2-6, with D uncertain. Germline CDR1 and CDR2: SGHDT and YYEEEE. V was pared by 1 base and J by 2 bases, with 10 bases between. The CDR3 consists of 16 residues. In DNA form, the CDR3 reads TGTGCCAGCAGCTTGCCTCAGACAACTGGGGCCAACGTCCTGACTTTC. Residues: CASSLPQTTGANVLTF. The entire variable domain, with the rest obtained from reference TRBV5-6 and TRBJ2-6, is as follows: DAGVTQSPTHLIKTRGQQVTLRCSPKSGHDTVSWYQQALGQGPQFIFQYYEEEERQRGNFPDRFSGHQFPNYSSELNVNALLLGDSALYLCASSLPQTTGANVLTFGAGSRLTVL.

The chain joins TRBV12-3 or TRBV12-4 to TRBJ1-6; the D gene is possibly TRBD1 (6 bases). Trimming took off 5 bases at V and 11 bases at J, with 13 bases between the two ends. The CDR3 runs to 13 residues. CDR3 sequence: CASSRGGEAPLHF. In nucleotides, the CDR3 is TGTGCCAGCAGTAGGGGGGGGGAAGCACCCCTCCACTTT.

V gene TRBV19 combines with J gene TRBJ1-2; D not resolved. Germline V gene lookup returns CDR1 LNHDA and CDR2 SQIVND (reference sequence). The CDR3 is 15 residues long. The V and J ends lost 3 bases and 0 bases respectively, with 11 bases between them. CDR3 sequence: CASSMRHPPNYGYTF. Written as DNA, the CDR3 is TGTGCCAGTAGTATGCGGCACCCACCTAACTATGGCTACACCTTC.

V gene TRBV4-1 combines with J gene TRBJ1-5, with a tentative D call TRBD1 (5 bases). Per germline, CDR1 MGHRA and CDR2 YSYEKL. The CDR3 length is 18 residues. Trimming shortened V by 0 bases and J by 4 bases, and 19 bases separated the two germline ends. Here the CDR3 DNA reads TGCGCCAGCAGCCAAGAGTTGGCGGGGGTCTTAGGGAATCAGCCCCAGCATTTT. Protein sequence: CASSQELAGVLGNQPQHF.

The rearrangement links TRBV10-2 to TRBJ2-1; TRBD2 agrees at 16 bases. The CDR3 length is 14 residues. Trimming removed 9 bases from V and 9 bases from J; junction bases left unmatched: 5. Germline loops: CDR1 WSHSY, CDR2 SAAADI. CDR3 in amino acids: CASGTSGGAGEQFF. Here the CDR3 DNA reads TGCGCCAGTGGGACTAGCGGGGGGGCAGGTGAGCAGTTCTTC.

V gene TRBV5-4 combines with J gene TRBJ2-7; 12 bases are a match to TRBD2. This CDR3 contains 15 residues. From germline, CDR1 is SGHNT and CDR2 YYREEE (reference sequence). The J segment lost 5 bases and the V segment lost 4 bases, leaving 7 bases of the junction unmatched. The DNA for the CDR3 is TGTGCCAGCAGCCGTACTAGCGGGGGGTTGGACGAGCAGTACTTC. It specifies CASSRTSGGLDEQYF.

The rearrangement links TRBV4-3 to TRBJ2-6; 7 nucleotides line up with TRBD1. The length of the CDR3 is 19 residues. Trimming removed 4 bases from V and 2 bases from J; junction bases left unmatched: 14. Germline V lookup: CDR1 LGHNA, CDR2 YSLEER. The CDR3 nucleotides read TGCGCCAGCAGCCCCTACTGGACAGGCTTCGGGGCTGGGGCCAACGTCCTGACTTTC. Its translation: CASSPYWTGFGAGANVLTF.

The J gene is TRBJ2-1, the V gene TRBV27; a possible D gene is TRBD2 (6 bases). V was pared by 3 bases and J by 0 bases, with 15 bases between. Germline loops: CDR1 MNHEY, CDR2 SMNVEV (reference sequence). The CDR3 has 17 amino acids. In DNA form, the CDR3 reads TGTGCCAGCAGTTTCCGAATCGCGGGGAGCTCCTACAATGAGCAGTTCTTC. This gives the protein CASSFRIAGSSYNEQFF.

The CDR3 loop is CASSLGAGSGGYTF. The CDR3 DNA follows: TGTGCCAGCAGCTTAGGGGCTGGGTCTGGTGGCTACACCTTC. The chain is built from TRBV7-6 and TRBJ1-2; unclear D gene. Between the trimmed V and J ends, which lost 1 base and 7 bases, there was a span of 13 bases. The germline CDR1 and CDR2 sequences are SGHVS and FNYEAQ. The CDR3 consists of 14 residues.

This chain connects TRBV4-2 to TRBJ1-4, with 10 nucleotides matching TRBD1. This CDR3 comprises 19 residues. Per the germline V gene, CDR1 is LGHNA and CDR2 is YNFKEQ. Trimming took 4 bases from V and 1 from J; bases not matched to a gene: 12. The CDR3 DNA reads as TGTGCCAGCAGCCGGGACAGGGGTGTAAAAATTTTAACTAATGAAAAACTGTTTTTT. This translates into CASSRDRGVKILTNEKLFF.

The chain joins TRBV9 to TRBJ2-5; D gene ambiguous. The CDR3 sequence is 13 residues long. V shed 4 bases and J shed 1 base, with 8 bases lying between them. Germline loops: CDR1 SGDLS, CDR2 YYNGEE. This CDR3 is CASSPQAQETQYF. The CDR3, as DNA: TGTGCCAGCAGCCCCCAGGCCCAAGAGACCCAGTACTTC.

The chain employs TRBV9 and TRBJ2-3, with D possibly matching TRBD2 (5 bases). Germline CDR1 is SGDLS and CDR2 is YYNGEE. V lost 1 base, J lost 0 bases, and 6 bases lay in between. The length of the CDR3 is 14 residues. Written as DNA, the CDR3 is TGTGCCAGCAGCGTACTAGCAAGCACAGATACGCAGTATTTT. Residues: CASSVLASTDTQYF.

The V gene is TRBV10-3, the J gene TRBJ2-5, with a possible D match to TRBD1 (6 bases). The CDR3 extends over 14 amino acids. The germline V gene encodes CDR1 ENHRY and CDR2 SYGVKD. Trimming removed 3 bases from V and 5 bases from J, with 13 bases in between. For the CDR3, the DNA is TGTGCCATCAGTGATGACCCAGGGGAGGAGACCCAGTACTTC. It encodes CAISDDPGEETQYF.

The chain's CDR3 is CASSYGRGGEKLFF. The DNA for the CDR3 is TGCGCCAGCAGCTATGGCAGGGGTGGCGAAAAACTGTTTTTT. The chain employs TRBV5-1 and TRBJ1-4, with D tentatively TRBD1 (6 bases). Germline CDR1 SGHRS, CDR2 YFSETQ. This CDR3 comprises 14 residues. V was cut by 3 bases and J by 8 bases, with 14 bases left in between.

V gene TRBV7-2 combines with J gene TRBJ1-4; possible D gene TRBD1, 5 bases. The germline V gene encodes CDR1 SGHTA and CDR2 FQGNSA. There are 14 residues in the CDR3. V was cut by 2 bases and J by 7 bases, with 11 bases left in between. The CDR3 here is CASSLIQGTEKLFF. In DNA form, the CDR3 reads TGTGCCAGCAGCTTAATTCAGGGAACTGAAAAACTGTTTTTT.

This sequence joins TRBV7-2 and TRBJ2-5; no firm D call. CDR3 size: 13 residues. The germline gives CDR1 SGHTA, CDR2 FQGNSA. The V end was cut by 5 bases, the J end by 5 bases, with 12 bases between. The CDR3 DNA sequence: TGTGCCAGCAGCCCCACTCCGAGGGAGACCCAGTACTTC. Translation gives CASSPTPRETQYF.

This chain's CDR3 is CASSPRTGGVTDTQYF. The CDR3 region has the DNA TGTGCCAGCTCACCAAGGACGGGGGGGGTAACAGATACGCAGTATTTT. The chain couples TRBV18 to TRBJ2-3, with 8 bases that match TRBD2. CDR1 KGHSH and CDR2 LQKENI come from the germline V gene. The CDR3 has 16 amino acids. Losses at the gene ends were 2 bases for V and 3 bases for J; bases not matched to a gene: 7.